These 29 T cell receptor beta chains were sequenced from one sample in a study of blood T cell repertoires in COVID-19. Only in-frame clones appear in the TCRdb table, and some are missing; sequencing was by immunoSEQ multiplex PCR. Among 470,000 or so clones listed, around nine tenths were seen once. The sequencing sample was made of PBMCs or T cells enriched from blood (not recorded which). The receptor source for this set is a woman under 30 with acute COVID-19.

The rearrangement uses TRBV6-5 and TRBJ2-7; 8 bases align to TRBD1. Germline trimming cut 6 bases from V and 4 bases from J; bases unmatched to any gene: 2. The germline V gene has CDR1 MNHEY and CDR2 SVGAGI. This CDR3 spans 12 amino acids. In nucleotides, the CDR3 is TGTGCCAGCAGAGACAGGGGTTACGAGCAGTACTTC. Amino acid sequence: CASRDRGYEQYF.

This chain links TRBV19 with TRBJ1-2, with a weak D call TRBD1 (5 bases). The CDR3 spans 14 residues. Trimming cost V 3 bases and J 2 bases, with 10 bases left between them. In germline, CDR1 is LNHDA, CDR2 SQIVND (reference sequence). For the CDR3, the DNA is TGTGCCAGTAGTATTGAACAGGTGAACTATGGCTACACCTTC. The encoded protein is CASSIEQVNYGYTF.

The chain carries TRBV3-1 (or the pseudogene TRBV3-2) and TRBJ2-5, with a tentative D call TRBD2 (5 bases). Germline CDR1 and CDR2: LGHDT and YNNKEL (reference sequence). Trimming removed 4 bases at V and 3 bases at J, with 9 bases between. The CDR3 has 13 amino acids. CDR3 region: CASSLSEKETQYF. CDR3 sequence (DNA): TGTGCCAGCAGCCTTAGCGAGAAAGAGACCCAGTACTTC.

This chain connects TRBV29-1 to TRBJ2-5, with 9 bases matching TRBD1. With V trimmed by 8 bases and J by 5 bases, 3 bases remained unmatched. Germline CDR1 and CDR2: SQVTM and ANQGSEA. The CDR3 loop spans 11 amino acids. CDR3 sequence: CSWTGAETQYF. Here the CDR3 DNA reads TGCAGCTGGACAGGGGCGGAGACCCAGTACTTC.

The CDR3 coding sequence is TGTGCCAGCAAGGGCGGGGAGACCGGGGAGCTGTTTTTT. Its protein is CASKGGETGELFF. The gene calls are TRBV2 and TRBJ2-2; a possible D gene is TRBD2 (6 bases). Trimming left V 7 bases short and J 5 bases short, with 11 bases between. CDR3 length: 13 amino acids. Germline lookup yields CDR1 SNHLY and CDR2 FYNNEI.

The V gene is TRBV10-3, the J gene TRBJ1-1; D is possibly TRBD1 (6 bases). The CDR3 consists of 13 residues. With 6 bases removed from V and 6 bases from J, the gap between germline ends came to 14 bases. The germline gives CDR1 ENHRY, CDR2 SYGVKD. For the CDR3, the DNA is TGTGCCATCAGCAATCAGGGGCGTTCTGAAGCTTTCTTT. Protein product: CAISNQGRSEAFF.

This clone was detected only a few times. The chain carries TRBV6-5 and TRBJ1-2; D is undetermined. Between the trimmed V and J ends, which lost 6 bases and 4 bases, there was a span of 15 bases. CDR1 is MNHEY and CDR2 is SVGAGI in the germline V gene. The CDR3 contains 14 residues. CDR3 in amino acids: CASSLEGTTYGYTF. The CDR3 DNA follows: TGTGCCAGCAGCCTCGAAGGAACTACCTATGGCTACACCTTC.

CDR3 nucleotides: TGTGCCAGCAGTTTAACGGCAGGGACTGGGGCCAACGTCCTGACTTTC. Translation gives CASSLTAGTGANVLTF. The rearrangement joins TRBV27 to TRBJ2-6; a possible D gene is TRBD1 (5 bases). Per germline, CDR1 MNHEY and CDR2 SMNVEV (reference sequence). The V gene lost 2 bases and the J gene lost 2 bases, with 10 bases spanning the gap. This CDR3 contains 16 residues.

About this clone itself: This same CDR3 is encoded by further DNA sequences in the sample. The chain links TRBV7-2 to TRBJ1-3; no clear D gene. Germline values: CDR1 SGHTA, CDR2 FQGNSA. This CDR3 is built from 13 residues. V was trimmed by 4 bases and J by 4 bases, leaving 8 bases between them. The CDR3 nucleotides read TGTGCCAGCAGCTCCGTCGGGGGAAACACCATATATTTT. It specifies CASSSVGGNTIYF. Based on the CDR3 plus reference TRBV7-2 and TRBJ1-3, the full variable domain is GAGVSQSPSNKVTEKGKDVELRCDPISGHTALYWYRQSLGQGLEFLIYFQGNSAPDKSGLPSDRFSAERTGGSVSTLTIQRTQQEDSAVYLCASSSVGGNTIYFGEGSWLTVV.

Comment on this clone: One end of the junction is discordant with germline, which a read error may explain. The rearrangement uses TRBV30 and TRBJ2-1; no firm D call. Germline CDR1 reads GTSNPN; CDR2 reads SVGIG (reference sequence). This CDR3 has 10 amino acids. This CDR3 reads CACSFNEQFF. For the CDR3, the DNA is TGTGCCTGTTCCTTCAATGAGCAATTCTTC.

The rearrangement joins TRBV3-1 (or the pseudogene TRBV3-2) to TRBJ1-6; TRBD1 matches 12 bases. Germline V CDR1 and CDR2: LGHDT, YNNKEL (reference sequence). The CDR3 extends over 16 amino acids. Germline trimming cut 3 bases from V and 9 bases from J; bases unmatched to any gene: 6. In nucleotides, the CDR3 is TGTGCCAGCAGCCATGCCGGGACAGGGGGCTCTTCACCCCTCCACTTT. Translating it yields CASSHAGTGGSSPLHF.

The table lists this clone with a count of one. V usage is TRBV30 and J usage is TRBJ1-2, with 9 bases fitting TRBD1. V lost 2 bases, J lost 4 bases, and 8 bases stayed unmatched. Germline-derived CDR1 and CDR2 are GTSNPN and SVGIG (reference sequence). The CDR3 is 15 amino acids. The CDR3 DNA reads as TGTGCCTGGAGTCCCGGACAGGGGAGGGTCTATGGCTACACCTTC. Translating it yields CAWSPGQGRVYGYTF.

In DNA, the CDR3 is TGTGCCAGTAGTTCAGGGTGGAATTCACCCCTCCACTTT. Translated, it gives CASSSGWNSPLHF. The chain carries TRBV19 and TRBJ1-6; a possible D gene is TRBD1 (5 bases). The ends were cut back, 5 bases at V and 7 bases at J, with 9 bases in the middle. Germline V gene sequence: CDR1 LNHDA, CDR2 SQIVND (reference sequence). This CDR3 region has 13 residues. The whole variable domain, filled in from reference TRBV19 and TRBJ1-6, reads DGGITQSPKYLFRKEGQNVTLSCEQNLNHDAMYWYRQDPGQGLRLIYYSQIVNDFQKGDIAEGYSVSREKKESFPLTVTSAQKNPTAFYLCASSSGWNSPLHFGNGTRLTVT.

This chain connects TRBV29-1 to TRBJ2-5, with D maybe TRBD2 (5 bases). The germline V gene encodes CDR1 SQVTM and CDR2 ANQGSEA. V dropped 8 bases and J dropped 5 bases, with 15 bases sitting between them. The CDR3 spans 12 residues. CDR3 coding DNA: TGCAGCTCCAAACGAGGGCAGGAGACCCAGTACTTC. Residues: CSSKRGQETQYF. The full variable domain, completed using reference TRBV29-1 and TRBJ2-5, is SAVISQKPSRDICQRGTSLTIQCQVDSQVTMMFWYRQQPGQSLTLIATANQGSEATYESGFVIDKFPISRPNLTFSTLTVSNMSPEDSSIYLCSSKRGQETQYFGPGTRLLVL.

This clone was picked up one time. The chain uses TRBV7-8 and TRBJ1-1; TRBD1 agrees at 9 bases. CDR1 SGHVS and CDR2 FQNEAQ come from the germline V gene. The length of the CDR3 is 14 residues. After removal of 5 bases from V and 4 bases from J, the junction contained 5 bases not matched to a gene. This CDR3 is CASSLSTGGTEAFF. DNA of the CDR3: TGTGCCAGCAGCCTATCGACAGGGGGCACTGAAGCTTTCTTT.

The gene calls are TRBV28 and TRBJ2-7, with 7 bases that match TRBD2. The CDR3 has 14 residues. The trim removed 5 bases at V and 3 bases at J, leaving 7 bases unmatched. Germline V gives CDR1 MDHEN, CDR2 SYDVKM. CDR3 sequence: CASSSSGVFYEQYF. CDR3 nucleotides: TGTGCCAGCAGTAGCAGCGGGGTTTTCTACGAGCAGTACTTC.

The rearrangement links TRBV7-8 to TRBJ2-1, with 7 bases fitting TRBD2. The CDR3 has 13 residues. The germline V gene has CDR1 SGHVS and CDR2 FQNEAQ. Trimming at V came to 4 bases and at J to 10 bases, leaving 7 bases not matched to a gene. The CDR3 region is CASSCRLAFEQFF. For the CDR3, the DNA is TGTGCCAGCAGCTGCCGACTAGCATTCGAGCAGTTCTTC.

The CDR3 bases are TGTGCCAGCAGTCCAGGATCCTTGACGGAACCTAACACTGAAGCTTTCTTT. This gives the protein CASSPGSLTEPNTEAFF. V and J are TRBV13 and TRBJ1-1, with D unclear. The CDR3 is 17 residues long. CDR1 and CDR2 from the germline V gene are PRHDT and FYEKMQ (reference sequence). Trimming stripped 6 bases from V and 2 bases from J, with 22 bases between.

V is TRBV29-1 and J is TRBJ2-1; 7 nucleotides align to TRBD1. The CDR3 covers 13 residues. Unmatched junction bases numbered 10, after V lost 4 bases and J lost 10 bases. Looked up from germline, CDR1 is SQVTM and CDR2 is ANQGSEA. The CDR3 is CSVGDHRGGEQFF. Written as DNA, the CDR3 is TGCAGCGTTGGCGACCACAGGGGTGGGGAGCAGTTCTTC.

The CDR3 DNA reads as TGTGCCAGCAGCTTAGGGGGGACTAGCTCCTACAATGAGCAGTTCTTC. Residues: CASSLGGTSSYNEQFF. The rearrangement joins TRBV7-3 to TRBJ2-1, with 8 nucleotides matching TRBD2. The CDR3 is made up of 16 amino acids. J gave up 0 bases and V 2 bases, and 3 bases lay outside the gene matches. The V gene's germline CDR1 is SGHTA and CDR2 FQGTGA. Supplemented by reference TRBV7-3 and TRBJ2-1, the full variable domain reads GAGVSQTPSNKVTEKGKYVELRCDPISGHTALYWYRQSLGQGPEFLIYFQGTGAADDSGLPNDRFFAVRPEGSVSTLKIQRTERGDSAVYLCASSLGGTSSYNEQFFGPGTRLTVL.

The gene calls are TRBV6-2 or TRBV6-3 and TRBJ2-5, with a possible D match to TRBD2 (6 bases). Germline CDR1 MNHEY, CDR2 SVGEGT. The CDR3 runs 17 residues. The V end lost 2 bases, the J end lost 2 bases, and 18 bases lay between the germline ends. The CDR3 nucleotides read TGTGCCAGCAGTTACCCAACGGACTATCAGATTCAAGAGACCCAGTACTTC. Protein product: CASSYPTDYQIQETQYF.

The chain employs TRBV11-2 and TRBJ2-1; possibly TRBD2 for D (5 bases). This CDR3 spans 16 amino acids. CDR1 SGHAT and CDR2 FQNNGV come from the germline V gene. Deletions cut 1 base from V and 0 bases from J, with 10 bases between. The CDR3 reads CASSLAAVSSYNEQFF. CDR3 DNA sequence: TGTGCCAGCAGCTTAGCAGCGGTCAGCTCCTACAATGAGCAGTTCTTC.

The CDR3 coding sequence is TGCAGTGCTAGTGGCGGCAGTTACACTGAAGCTTTCTTT. Translated, it gives CSASGGSYTEAFF. The J gene is TRBJ1-1, the V gene TRBV20-1; no firm D call. Germline V CDR1 and CDR2: DFQATT, SNEGSKA (reference sequence). CDR3 length equals 13 residues. Trimming removed 3 bases from V and 3 bases from J, with 11 bases in between.

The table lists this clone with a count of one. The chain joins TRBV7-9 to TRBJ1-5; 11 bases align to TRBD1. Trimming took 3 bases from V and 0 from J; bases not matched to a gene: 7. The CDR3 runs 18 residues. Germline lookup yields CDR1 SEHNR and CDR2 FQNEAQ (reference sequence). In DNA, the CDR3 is TGTGCCAGCAGCTTTTCCGGGACAGGGGGTATTAGCAATCAGCCCCAGCATTTT. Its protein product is CASSFSGTGGISNQPQHF.

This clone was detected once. The CDR3 DNA follows: TGTGCCAGTAGTGAGGACAGGGGGCTACACTACGAGCAGTACTTC. Translated: CASSEDRGLHYEQYF. This rearrangement joins TRBV19 to TRBJ2-7; 11 bases are shared with TRBD1. Unmatched junction bases numbered 6, after V lost 5 bases and J lost 3 bases. The CDR3 totals 15 residues. In germline, CDR1 is LNHDA, CDR2 SQIVND (reference sequence).

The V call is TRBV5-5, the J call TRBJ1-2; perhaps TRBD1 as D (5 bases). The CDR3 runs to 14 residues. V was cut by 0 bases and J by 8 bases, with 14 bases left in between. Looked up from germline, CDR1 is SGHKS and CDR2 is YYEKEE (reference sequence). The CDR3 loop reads CASSLEGAAGGYTF. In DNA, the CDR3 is TGTGCCAGCAGCTTGGAAGGGGCAGCTGGGGGCTACACCTTC. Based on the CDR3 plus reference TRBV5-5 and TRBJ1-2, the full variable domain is DAGVTQSPTHLIKTRGQQVTLRCSPISGHKSVSWYQQVLGQGPQFIFQYYEKEERGRGNFPDRFSARQFPNYSSELNVNALLLGDSALYLCASSLEGAAGGYTFGSGTRLTVV.

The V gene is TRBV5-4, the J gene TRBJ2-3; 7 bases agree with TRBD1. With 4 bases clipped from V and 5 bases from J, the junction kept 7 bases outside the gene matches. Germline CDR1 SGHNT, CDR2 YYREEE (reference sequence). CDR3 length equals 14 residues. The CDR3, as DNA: TGTGCCAGCAGCGGGGCAGGGGGAAGAGATACGCAGTATTTT. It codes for CASSGAGGRDTQYF. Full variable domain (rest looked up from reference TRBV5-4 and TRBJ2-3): ETGVTQSPTHLIKTRGQQVTLRCSSQSGHNTVSWYQQALGQGPQFIFQYYREEENGRGNFPPRFSGLQFPNYSSELNVNALELDDSALYLCASSGAGGRDTQYFGPGTRLTVL.

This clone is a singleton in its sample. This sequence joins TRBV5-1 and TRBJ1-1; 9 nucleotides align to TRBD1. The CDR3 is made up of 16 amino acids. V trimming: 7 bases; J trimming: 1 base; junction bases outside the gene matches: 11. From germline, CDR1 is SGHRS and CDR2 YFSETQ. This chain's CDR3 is CASRDNRGLGNTEAFF. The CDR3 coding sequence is TGCGCCAGCCGGGATAACAGGGGGCTCGGGAACACTGAAGCTTTCTTT.

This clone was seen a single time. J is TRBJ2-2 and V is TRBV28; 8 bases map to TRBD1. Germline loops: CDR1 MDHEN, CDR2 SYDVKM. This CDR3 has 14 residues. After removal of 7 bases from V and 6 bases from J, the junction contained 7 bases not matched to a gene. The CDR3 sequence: CASTLTGEAGELFF. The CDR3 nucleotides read TGTGCCAGCACGTTGACAGGGGAGGCCGGGGAGCTGTTTTTT.